Listed below are T cell receptor beta chains from one sample, sequenced in a study of Ad26.COV2.S vaccination and SARS-CoV-2 variants. The data were produced by immunoSEQ multiplex PCR, yet TCRdb's version contains in-frame clones alone and is incomplete. The repertoire holds some 340,000 clones, over 80% seen once, with around 2% in the top ten. Source: peripheral blood, taken in a trial of Ad26.COV2.S vaccine versus placebo. The receptors here all came from a person aged 18 to 65 who received the Ad26.COV2.S COVID-19 vaccine or a placebo. CDR3s include the opening cysteine and the closing phenylalanine or tryptophan. D genes are given only for firm matches. Size is stated for part of the rows, as once, few or many counts, or as a class when the clone is expanded.

-,TRBV2,-,TRBJ1-5,TGTGCCAGCAGGGAGGACGGGGTTCAGCCCCAGCATTTT,CASREDGVQPQHF
-,TRBV25-1,-,TRBJ1-4,TGTGCCGCCTTGGCGGCTGGTAGTGAAAAACTGTTTTTT,CAALAAGSEKLFF
-,TRBV5-1,-,TRBJ2-2,TGCGCCAGCAGCTTGTGGCCGAACACCGGGGAGCTGTTTTTT,CASSLWPNTGELFF
-,TRBV20-1,-,TRBJ2-7,TGCAGTGCACCTTGGGGCTACGAGCAGTACTTC,CSAPWGYEQYF
-,TRBV20-1,-,TRBJ1-5,TGCAGTGCTAGTCGCAGGGGAAATCAGCCCCAGCATTTT,CSASRRGNQPQHF
-,TRBV28,-,TRBJ2-1,TGTGCCAGCAGTTTTCCCCCTCGGAGGGAGATCAATGAGCAGTTCTTC,CASSFPPRREINEQFF
few,TRBV25-1,-,TRBJ2-2,TGTGCCAGCAGTTACCCCGAGTCGGGGTTAGGGGAGCTGTTTTTT,CASSYPESGLGELFF
once,TRBV27,-,TRBJ2-7,TGTGCCAGCAGTTTAAAGGGAAGGACCTACGAGCAGTACTTC,CASSLKGRTYEQYF
-,TRBV29-1,TRBD1,TRBJ1-3,TGCAGCGTTAGAGACAGGGGGCCTGGAAACACCATATATTTT,CSVRDRGPGNTIYF
-,TRBV5-1,-,TRBJ2-2,TGCGCCAGTAAACAGGGCTTCGCGAACACCGGGGAGCTGTTTTTT,CASKQGFANTGELFF
-,TRBV18,TRBD1,TRBJ1-1,TGTGCCAGCTCACCGGGGACAGGGGGCTCTGAAGCTTTCTTT,CASSPGTGGSEAFF
-,TRBV18,-,TRBJ2-3,TGTGCCAGCTCACCAATGGGCGGGGGCACAGATACGCAGTATTTT,CASSPMGGGTDTQYF
once,TRBV5-1,TRBD2,TRBJ2-1,TGCGCCAGCAGCGGACTGGGACGCGGGGGCTACAATGAGCAGTTCTTC,CASSGLGRGGYNEQFF
-,TRBV7-8,-,TRBJ1-5,TGTGCCAGCAGCTTCGGGGGCTGGGATCAGCCCCAGCATTTT,CASSFGGWDQPQHF
-,TRBV11-2,TRBD1,TRBJ2-7,TGTGCCAGCAGCTTAGAGGGGACAGTTACCTACGAGCAGTACTTC,CASSLEGTVTYEQYF